One and the same sample provided the 9 T cell receptor beta chains below, sequenced in a study of shared clonotypes between healthy human individuals. The protocol was immunoSEQ multiplex PCR, while the TCRdb copy is restricted to in-frame clones and leaves out a portion. Of about 2,200,000 clones in the sample, 90% to 95% were seen once. Naive CD8 cells lacked CD45RO and underwent positive selection for CCR7, leaving out terminally differentiated effector memory CD45RA+ cells. Input material: naive CD8+ T cells from PBMCs. The receptors stem from a man between 18 and 35 years old in good health. Some clones in this sample may be carry-over from other donors' samples.

The chain combines TRBV19 with TRBJ2-7; maybe TRBD1 (5 bases). CDR3 size: 14 residues. Trimming pared 3 bases from V and 3 bases from J, leaving 12 bases between. Per germline, CDR1 LNHDA and CDR2 SQIVND (reference sequence). The CDR3 sequence is CASSIRAGIYEQYF. CDR3 sequence (DNA): TGTGCCAGTAGTATTCGGGCAGGGATCTACGAGCAGTACTTC.

CDR3 in DNA: TGTGCCAGCAGTTACTCGAACTTTTTGTATGGCTACACCTTC. This codes for CASSYSNFLYGYTF. J is TRBJ1-2 and V is TRBV6-5; D call uncertain. V lost 0 bases and J 5 bases, leaving 10 bases between the germline ends. This CDR3 spans 14 amino acids. CDR1 and CDR2 (germline): MNHEY, SVGAGI.

J is TRBJ2-7 and V is TRBV15, with TRBD1 identical over 9 bases. The CDR3 covers 16 residues. J gave up 3 bases and V 1 base, and 7 bases lay outside the gene matches. CDR1 is LNHNV, CDR2 YYDKDF, per germline (reference sequence). CDR3 sequence: CATSRGEGGQGYEQYF. The CDR3 DNA reads as TGTGCCACCAGCAGAGGGGAGGGGGGACAGGGCTACGAGCAGTACTTC.

This rearrangement joins TRBV28 to TRBJ1-5, with a possible D match to TRBD1 (6 bases). The CDR3 totals 14 residues. The germline V and J ends were trimmed by 1 base and 3 bases, with 7 bases remaining between them. Germline CDR1 reads MDHEN; CDR2 reads SYDVKM. CDR3 coding DNA: TGTGCCAGCAGTTTATCAGGGGACAATCAGCCCCAGCATTTT. It translates to CASSLSGDNQPQHF.

The chain uses TRBV6-5 and TRBJ2-5; 7 bases map to TRBD1. Losses at the gene ends were 6 bases for V and 2 bases for J; bases not matched to a gene: 9. The CDR3 is made up of 15 amino acids. Germline CDR1 is MNHEY and CDR2 is SVGAGI. CDR3 DNA: TGTGCCAGCAGCAGCCTTGGACAGGAACAAGAGACCCAGTACTTC. It specifies CASSSLGQEQETQYF.

About this clone: Other nucleotide sequences from this sample produce the same CDR3. The chain joins TRBV7-9 to TRBJ2-7; a weak D match, TRBD2 (5 bases). Germline CDR1 SEHNR, CDR2 FQNEAQ (reference sequence). There are 13 residues in the CDR3. V gave up 5 bases and J gave up 0 bases, with 8 bases separating them. The CDR3 spells CASSPGISYEQYF. CDR3 nucleotide sequence: TGTGCCAGCAGCCCCGGGATCTCCTACGAGCAGTACTTC.

DNA of the CDR3: TGTGCCAGCAGCGATACAGGGGAACATGATGAGCAGTTCTTC. Translated: CASSDTGEHDEQFF. The rearrangement joins TRBV9 to TRBJ2-1, with 7 bases identical to TRBD1. Unmatched junction bases numbered 8, after V lost 3 bases and J lost 8 bases. CDR3 length: 14 residues. In germline, CDR1 is SGDLS, CDR2 YYNGEE.

V gene TRBV5-1 combines with J gene TRBJ2-7, with TRBD1 matching 9 bases. The CDR3 covers 13 residues. Germline V gene data show CDR1 as SGHRS and CDR2 as YFSETQ. With 0 bases clipped from V and 7 bases from J, the junction kept 2 bases outside the gene matches. The CDR3 DNA reads TGCGCCAGCAGCTTGGGGGGACAGGGAGAGCAGTACTTC. This gives the protein CASSLGGQGEQYF.

Remarks on this clone: Other DNA sequences in this sample translate to the same CDR3. J is TRBJ1-2 and V is TRBV28, with D unclear. The germline gives CDR1 MDHEN, CDR2 SYDVKM. This CDR3 is 13 amino acids long. V lost 2 bases and J 3 bases, leaving 7 bases between the germline ends. The CDR3 reads CASSLTEDYGYTF. Written as DNA, the CDR3 is TGTGCCAGCAGTTTAACGGAAGACTATGGCTACACCTTC.